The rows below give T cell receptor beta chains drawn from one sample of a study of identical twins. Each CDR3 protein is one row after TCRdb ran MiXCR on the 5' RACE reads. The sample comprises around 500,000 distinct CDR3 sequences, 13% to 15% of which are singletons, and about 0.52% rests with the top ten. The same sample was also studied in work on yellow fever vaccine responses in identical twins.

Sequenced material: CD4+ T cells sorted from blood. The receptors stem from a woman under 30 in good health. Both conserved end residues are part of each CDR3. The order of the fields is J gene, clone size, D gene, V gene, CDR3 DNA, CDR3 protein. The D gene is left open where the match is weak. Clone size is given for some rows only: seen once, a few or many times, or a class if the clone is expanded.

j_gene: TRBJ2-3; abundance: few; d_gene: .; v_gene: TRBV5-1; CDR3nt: TGCGCCAGCAGCTTGGATCGGGGGCCCGTTGATACGCAGTATTTT; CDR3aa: CASSLDRGPVDTQYF
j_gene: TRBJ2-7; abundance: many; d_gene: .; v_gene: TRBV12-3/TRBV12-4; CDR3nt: TGTGCCAGCAGGGGATCCAACGAGCAGTACTTC; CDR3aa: CASRGSNEQYF
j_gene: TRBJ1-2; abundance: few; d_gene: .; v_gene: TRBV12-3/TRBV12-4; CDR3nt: TGTGCCAGCAGCCGGGCGGCAGCCATCTATGGCTACACCTTC; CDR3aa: CASSRAAAIYGYTF
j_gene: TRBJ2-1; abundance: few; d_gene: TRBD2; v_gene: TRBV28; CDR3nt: TGTGCCAGCAGGGGGGTACAGCGGGGGACCTACAATGAGCAGTTCTTC; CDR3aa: CASRGVQRGTYNEQFF
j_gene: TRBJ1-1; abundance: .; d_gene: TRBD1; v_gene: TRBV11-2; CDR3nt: TGTGCCAGCAGCCCCCGACAGGGCGGATTTAGCACTGAAGCTTTCTTT; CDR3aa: CASSPRQGGFSTEAFF
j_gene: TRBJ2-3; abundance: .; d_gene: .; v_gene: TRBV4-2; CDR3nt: TGTGCCAGCAGCCAAGGAGGAGGGGATACGCAGTATTTT; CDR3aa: CASSQGGGDTQYF
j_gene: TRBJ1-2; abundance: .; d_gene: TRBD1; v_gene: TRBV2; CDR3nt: TGTGCCAGCAGTGCGGAGACAGGGGAACTTAACTATGGCTACACCTTC; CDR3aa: CASSAETGELNYGYTF
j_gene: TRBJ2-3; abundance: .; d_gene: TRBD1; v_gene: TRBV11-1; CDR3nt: TGTGCCAGCAGCTACGGGACAGGGGTTCTCGGCGATACGCAGTATTTT; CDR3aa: CASSYGTGVLGDTQYF
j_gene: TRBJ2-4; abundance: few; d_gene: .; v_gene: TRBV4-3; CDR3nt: TGCGCCAGCAGCCAAGATCTTCGGGGGGCATTGAGGGGAGCCAAAAACATTCAGTACTTC; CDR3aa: CASSQDLRGALRGAKNIQYF
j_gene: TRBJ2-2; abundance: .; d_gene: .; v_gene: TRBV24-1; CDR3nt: TGTGCCACCGCGGGGCTGGCAGGACGGGGGAACACCGGGGAGCTGTTTTTT; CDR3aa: CATAGLAGRGNTGELFF
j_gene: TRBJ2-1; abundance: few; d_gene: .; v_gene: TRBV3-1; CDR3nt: TGTGCCAGCAGCCAGACTTCTTGGGGTGATGAGCAGTTCTTC; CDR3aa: CASSQTSWGDEQFF
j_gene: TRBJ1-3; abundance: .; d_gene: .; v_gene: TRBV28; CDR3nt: TGTGCCTCCAGCGAGCAGGGGCCCTCTGGAAACACCATATATTTT; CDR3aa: CASSEQGPSGNTIYF
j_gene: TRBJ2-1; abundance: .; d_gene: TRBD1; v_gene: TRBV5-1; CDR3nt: TGCGCCAGCAGCATTACAGGGGAGACCTACAATGAGCAGTTCTTC; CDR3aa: CASSITGETYNEQFF
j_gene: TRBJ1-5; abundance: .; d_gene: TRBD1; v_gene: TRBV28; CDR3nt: TGTGCCAGCAGTCTTGCCGGGACAGGGGACAATCAGCCCCAGCATTTT; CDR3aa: CASSLAGTGDNQPQHF
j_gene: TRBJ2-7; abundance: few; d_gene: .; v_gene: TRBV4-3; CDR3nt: TGCGCCAGCAGCCAAGGCCGGGAGAGAGAACCCTACGAGCAGTACTTC; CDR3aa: CASSQGREREPYEQYF
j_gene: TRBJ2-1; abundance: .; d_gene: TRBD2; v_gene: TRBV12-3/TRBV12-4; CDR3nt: TGTGCCAGCAGGCGACTAGCGGGGGCCTACAATGAGCAGTTCTTC; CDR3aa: CASRRLAGAYNEQFF
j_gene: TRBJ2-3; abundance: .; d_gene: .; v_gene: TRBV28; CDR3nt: TGTGCCAGCACTATAGTGGGGGGGGCCGGGGATACGCAGTATTTT; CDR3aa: CASTIVGGAGDTQYF
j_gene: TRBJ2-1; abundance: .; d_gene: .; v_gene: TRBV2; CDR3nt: TGTGCCAGCCTTCTAGAAAACCCTTCCTACAATGAGCAGTTCTTC; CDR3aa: CASLLENPSYNEQFF
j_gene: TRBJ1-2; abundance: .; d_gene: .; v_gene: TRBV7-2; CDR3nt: TGTGCCAGCAGCTTCACGTTCGTCGGGAGCTACACCTTC; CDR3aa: CASSFTFVGSYTF
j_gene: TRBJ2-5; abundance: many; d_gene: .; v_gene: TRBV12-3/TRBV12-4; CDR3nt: TGTGCCAGCACCATATGGGGGTACCAAGAGACCCAGTACTTC; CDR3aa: CASTIWGYQETQYF
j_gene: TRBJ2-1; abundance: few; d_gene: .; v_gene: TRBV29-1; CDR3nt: TGCAGCGCCTCGGGTGGGACGCTAGACAATGAGCAGTTCTTC; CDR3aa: CSASGGTLDNEQFF
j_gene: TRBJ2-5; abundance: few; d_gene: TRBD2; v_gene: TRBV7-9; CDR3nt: TGTGCCAGCAGCTTAGGTGCTAGCGGGCTTATGGAGACCCAGTACTTC; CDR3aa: CASSLGASGLMETQYF
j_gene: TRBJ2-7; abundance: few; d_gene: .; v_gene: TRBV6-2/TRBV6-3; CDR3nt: TGTGCCAGCAGTCCGCGACTAGGGCCCTACGAGCAGTACTTC; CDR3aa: CASSPRLGPYEQYF
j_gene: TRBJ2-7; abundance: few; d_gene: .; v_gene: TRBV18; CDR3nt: TGTGCCAGCTCACCCCGGGGCGACGAGCAGTACTTC; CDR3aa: CASSPRGDEQYF
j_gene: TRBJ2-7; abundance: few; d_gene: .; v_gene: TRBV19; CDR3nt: TGTGCCACCATGTCAGGTTCCTACGAGCAGTACTTC; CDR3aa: CATMSGSYEQYF
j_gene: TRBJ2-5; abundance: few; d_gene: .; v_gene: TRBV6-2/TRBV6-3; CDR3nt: TGTGCCAGCAGTCGCCGGGACACCCAAGAGACCCAGTACTTC; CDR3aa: CASSRRDTQETQYF
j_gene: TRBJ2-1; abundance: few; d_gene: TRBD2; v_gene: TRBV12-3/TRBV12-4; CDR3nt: TGTGCCAGCAGTTTTATAGCGGGAGTCTTGTTCAATGAGCAGTTCTTC; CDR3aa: CASSFIAGVLFNEQFF
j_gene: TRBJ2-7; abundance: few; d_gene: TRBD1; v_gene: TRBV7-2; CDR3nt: TGTGCCAGCAGCTACACAGGGGGCGCAGGTTACGAGCAGTACTTC; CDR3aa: CASSYTGGAGYEQYF
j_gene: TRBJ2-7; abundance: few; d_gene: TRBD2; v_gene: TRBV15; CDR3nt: TGTGCCACCAGCACTTTAGCGGGAAGCTCCTACGAGCAGTACTTC; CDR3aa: CATSTLAGSSYEQYF
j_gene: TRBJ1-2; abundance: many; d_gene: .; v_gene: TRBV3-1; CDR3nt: TGTGCCAGCAGCCTTTCGGGACTTTCATATGGCTACACCTTC; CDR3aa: CASSLSGLSYGYTF
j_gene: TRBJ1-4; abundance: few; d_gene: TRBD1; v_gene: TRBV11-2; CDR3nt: TGTGCCAGCAGCCTACAGACAGGGCGGAATGAAAAACTGTTTTTT; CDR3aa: CASSLQTGRNEKLFF
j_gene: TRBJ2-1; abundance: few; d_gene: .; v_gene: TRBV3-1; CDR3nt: TGTGCCAGCAGCCAAGATTTTCTTATGGGAAATGAGCAGTTCTTC; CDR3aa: CASSQDFLMGNEQFF
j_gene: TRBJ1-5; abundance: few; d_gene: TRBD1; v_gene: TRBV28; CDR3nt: TGTGCCAGCAGCCCCGACAGGGCTACTTTCAATCAGCCCCAGCATTTT; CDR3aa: CASSPDRATFNQPQHF
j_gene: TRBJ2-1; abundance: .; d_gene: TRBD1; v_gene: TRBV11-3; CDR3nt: TGTGCCAGCAGTAAGGCACAGGGGACGGGTGAGCAGTTCTTC; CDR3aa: CASSKAQGTGEQFF
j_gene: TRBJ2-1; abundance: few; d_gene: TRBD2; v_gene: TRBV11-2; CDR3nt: TGTGCCAGCAGCTTAGATAGGTCACGGGGGGGCCTGAATGAGCAGTTCTTC; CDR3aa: CASSLDRSRGGLNEQFF
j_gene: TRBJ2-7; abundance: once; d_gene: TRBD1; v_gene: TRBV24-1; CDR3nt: TGTGCCACCAGTGATCCCGGACAGGGGGGCGAGCAGTACTTC; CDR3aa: CATSDPGQGGEQYF
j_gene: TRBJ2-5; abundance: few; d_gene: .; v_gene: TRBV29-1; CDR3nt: TGCAGCGTTGAACTCCGGGACCAGCAAGAGACCCAGTACTTC; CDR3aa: CSVELRDQQETQYF
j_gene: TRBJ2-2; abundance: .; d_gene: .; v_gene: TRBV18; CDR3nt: TGTGCCAGCTCAGAGACCACGGGGGTAACCGGGGAGCTGTTTTTT; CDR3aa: CASSETTGVTGELFF
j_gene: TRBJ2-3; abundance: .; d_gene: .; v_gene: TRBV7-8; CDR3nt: TGTGCCAGCATCCTGGAGAATACGCAGTATTTT; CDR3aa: CASILENTQYF
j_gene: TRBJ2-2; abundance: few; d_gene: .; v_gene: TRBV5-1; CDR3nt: TGCGCCAGCAGCTTGGTTGGGCAGGGGAGCGCGAACACCGGGGAGCTGTTTTTT; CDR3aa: CASSLVGQGSANTGELFF
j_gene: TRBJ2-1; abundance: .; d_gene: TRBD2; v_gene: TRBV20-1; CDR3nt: TGCAGTGCTAGACGCAGACTAGCGGAGCAGTTCTTC; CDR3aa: CSARRRLAEQFF
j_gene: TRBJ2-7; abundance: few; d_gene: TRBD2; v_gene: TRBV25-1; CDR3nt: TGTGCCAGCAGTTCGGGGGGACTCTCCTACGAGCAGTACTTC; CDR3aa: CASSSGGLSYEQYF
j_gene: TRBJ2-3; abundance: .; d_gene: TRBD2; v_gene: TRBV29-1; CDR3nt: TGCAGCGTTGAAGGAAACGGGGGGGGCACAGATACGCAGTATTTT; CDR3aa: CSVEGNGGGTDTQYF
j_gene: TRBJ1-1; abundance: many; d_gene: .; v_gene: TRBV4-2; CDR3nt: TGTGCCAGCAGCCAAGATTTGGTGAACACTGAAGCTTTCTTT; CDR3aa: CASSQDLVNTEAFF
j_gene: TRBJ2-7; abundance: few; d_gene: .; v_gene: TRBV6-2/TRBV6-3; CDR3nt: TGTGCCAGCAGTTACGGTGCAACCTACGAGCAGTACTTC; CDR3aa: CASSYGATYEQYF
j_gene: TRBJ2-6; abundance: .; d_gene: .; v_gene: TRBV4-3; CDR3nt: TGCGCCAGCAGCCAACCGGGCTCTGGGGCCAACGTCCTGACTTTC; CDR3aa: CASSQPGSGANVLTF
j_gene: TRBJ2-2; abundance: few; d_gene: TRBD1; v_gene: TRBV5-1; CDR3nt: TGCGCCAGCAGCTTGGAAGGACAGGGGTACGGGGAGCTGTTTTTT; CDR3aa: CASSLEGQGYGELFF
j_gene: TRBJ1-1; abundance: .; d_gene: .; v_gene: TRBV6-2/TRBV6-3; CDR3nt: TGTGCCAGCAGGGATCCGGGTAGGACTGAAGCTTTCTTT; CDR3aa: CASRDPGRTEAFF
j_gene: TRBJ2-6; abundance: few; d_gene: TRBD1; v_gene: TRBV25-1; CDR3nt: TGTGCCAGCAGTGAGGACAGGGCCAGTGGGGCCAACGTCCTGACTTTC; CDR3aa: CASSEDRASGANVLTF
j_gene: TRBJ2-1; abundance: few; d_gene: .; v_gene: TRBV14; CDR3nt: TGTGCCAGCAGCCAAGTATCCGGCTTACCCTACAATGAGCAGTTCTTC; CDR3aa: CASSQVSGLPYNEQFF
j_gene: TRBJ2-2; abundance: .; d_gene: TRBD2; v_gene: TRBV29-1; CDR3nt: TGCAGCGTTTTAGCGGGAGGCTACGGGGAGCTGTTTTTT; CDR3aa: CSVLAGGYGELFF
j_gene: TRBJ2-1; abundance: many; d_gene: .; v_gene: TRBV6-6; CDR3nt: TGTGCCAGCAGTCTCACGCCCAATGAGCAGTTCTTC; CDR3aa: CASSLTPNEQFF
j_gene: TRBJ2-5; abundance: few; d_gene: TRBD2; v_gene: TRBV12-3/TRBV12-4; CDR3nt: TGTGCCAGCAGTTGGTCTAGCGGTAAAGAGACCCAGTACTTC; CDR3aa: CASSWSSGKETQYF